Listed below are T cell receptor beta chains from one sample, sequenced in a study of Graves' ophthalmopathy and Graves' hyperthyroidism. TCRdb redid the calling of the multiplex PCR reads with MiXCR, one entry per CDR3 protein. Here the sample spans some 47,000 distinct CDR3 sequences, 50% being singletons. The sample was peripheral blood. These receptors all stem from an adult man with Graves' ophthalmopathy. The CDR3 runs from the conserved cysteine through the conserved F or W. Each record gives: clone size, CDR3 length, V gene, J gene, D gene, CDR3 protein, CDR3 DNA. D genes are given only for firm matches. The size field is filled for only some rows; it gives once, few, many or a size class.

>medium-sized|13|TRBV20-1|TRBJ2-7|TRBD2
CSASGLAGGEQYF
TGCAGTGCTAGCGGCCTAGCGGGAGGAGAGCAGTACTTC
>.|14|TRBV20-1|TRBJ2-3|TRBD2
CSASSSGSTDTQYF
TGCAGTGCTAGCTCAAGCGGGAGTACAGATACGCAGTATTTT
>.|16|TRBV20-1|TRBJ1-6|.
CSARDRRSSYNSPLHF
TGCAGTGCTAGAGATCGTCGGTCATCCTATAATTCACCCCTCCACTTT
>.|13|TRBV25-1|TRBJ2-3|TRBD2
CASKTSGTDTQYF
TGTGCCAGCAAGACTAGCGGGACAGATACGCAGTATTTT
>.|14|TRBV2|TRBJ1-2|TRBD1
CASSRQGQYRGYTF
TGTGCCAGCAGTCGACAGGGACAGTATCGTGGCTACACCTTC
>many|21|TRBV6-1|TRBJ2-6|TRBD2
CASSEALVGRGLGSGANVLTF
TGTGCCAGCAGTGAAGCGTTGGTTGGGAGGGGTTTAGGCTCTGGGGCCAACGTCCTGACTTTC
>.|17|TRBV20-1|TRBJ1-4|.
CSAMHRVAFATNENLFF
TGCAGTGCTATGCACAGGGTTGCTTTTGCTACTAATGAAAACCTGTTTTTT
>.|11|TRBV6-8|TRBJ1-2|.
CASSVPGGYTF
TGTGCCAGCAGTGTTCCGGGGGGCTACACCTTC
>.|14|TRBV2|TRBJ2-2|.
CASNEGTNTGELFF
TGTGCCAGCAACGAGGGGACGAACACCGGGGAGCTGTTTTTT
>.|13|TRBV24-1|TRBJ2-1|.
CATSGSGDNEQFF
TGTGCCACCAGTGGTTCGGGAGACAATGAGCAGTTCTTC
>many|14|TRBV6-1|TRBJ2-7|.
CASSLTRGESEQYF
TGTGCCAGCAGTTTGACTAGAGGGGAATCCGAGCAGTACTTC
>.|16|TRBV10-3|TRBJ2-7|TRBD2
CAIRSTGTSGHYEQYF
TGTGCCATCAGGAGCACCGGGACTAGCGGACACTACGAGCAGTACTTC
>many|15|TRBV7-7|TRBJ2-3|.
CASSLGYYSPDTQYF
TGTGCTAGCAGCTTAGGGTATTATTCCCCAGATACGCAGTATTTT
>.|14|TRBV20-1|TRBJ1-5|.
CSARERGRGRPQHF
TGCAGTGCTAGAGAAAGGGGCAGGGGCCGGCCCCAGCATTTT
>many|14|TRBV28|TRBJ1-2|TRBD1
CASSLGRGRDGYTF
TGTGCCAGCAGTTTAGGCAGGGGGCGGGATGGCTACACCTTC
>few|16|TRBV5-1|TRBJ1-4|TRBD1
CASSPGQGGTNEKLFF
TGCGCCAGCAGCCCCGGACAGGGAGGAACTAATGAAAAACTGTTTTTT
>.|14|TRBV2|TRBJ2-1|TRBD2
CASTWTRVHNEQFF
TGTGCCAGCACCTGGACTAGAGTGCACAATGAGCAGTTCTTC
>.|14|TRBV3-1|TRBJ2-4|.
CASSREGSKNIQYF
TGTGCCAGCAGCCGCGAGGGGTCCAAAAACATTCAGTACTTC
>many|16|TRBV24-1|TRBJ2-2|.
CATSEYGFTSTGELFF
TGTGCCACCAGTGAATACGGATTCACTAGCACCGGGGAGCTGTTTTTT
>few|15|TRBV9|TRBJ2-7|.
CASSVGGGTGHEQYF
TGTGCCAGCAGCGTAGGTGGGGGAACAGGGCACGAGCAGTACTTC
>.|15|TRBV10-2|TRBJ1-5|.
CASERGGNFNQPQHF
TGCGCCAGCGAAAGGGGAGGGAACTTCAATCAGCCCCAGCATTTT